This T cell receptor beta chain derives from a study of blood T cell repertoires in COVID-19. Turning to the study itself: Sites in the United States, Italy and Spain provided acute and convalescent COVID-19 samples.

This clone was recorded a few times. The authors' processing: Amplification from reference gene primers served as the basis for estimated nucleated cell counts. Here immunoSEQ multiplex PCR was the method, and the copy in TCRdb shows in-frame clones only, minus some. That table gives V, J and clone size, and the DNA gave D and trimming. The sample contains under 250,000 clones, about 80% of which appear only once. V dropped 0 bases and J dropped 3; count of bases not matched to a gene: 5. The CDR3 is 15 residues long. CDR1 and CDR2 (germline): SNHLY, FYNNEI. The gene calls are TRBV2 and TRBJ2-7, with TRBD2 matching over 7 bases. The clonotype originates from a woman younger than 45 who had recovered from COVID-19. The source material was peripheral blood. The CDR3 nucleotides are TGTGCCAGCAGTGAAGCGGGGGGGAAATTCTACGAGCAGTACTTC. Translated, it gives CASSEAGGKFYEQYF.